The 10 T cell receptor beta chains presented below share a single source sample, sequenced in a study of T cells in Graves' hyperthyroidism and ophthalmopathy. The source material, RNA transcripts, was used to amplify TCR beta CDR3 regions. The HTBI primer set drove a first-round RT-PCR of the TCR CDR3. TCRdb recomputed calls from the multiplex PCR reads with MiXCR, one row per CDR3 protein. The table includes over 150,000 distinct CDR3 sequences, around a sixth detected once. The material sequenced was blood. The receptors derive from a woman between 45 and 65 years old with Graves' hyperthyroidism.

There are many counts of this clonotype. V and J are TRBV29-1 and TRBJ2-7; TRBD2 aligns across 11 bases. This CDR3 region has 13 residues. Trimming removed 6 bases from V and 7 bases from J; junction bases left unmatched: 8. Looked up from germline, CDR1 is SQVTM and CDR2 is ANQGSEA. Here the CDR3 DNA reads TGCAGCGTGACACTAGCGGGAGCGGGTGAGCAGTACTTC. Protein sequence: CSVTLAGAGEQYF.

The chain links TRBV5-1 to TRBJ1-2, with D perhaps matching TRBD1 (6 bases). The V end lost 4 bases, the J end lost 8 bases, and 18 bases lay between the germline ends. The CDR3 is 14 amino acids. The germline V gene has CDR1 SGHRS and CDR2 YFSETQ. The CDR3 DNA is TGCGCCAGCAGCCTCGAGGGGGAGGCACGAGGCTACACCTTC. This gives the protein CASSLEGEARGYTF.

A word on this clonotype: Possible read error: a much larger clone is one base away. This chain connects TRBV18 to TRBJ2-7; unclear D gene. V was trimmed by 4 bases and J by 4 bases, leaving 17 bases between them. The CDR3 contains 15 residues. Germline assignment: CDR1 KGHSH and CDR2 LQKENI. The DNA of the CDR3 is TGTGCCAGCTCACAAGATCGGGCTAGTTTGTACGAGCAGTACTTC. Residues: CASSQDRASLYEQYF.

The chain joins TRBV12-3 or TRBV12-4 to TRBJ1-3; perhaps TRBD1 as D (5 bases). V was trimmed by 1 base and J by 5 bases, leaving 15 bases between them. This CDR3 has 16 amino acids. The CDR3 loop is CASSLESGRLRNTIYF. CDR3 nucleotide sequence: TGTGCCAGCAGTTTAGAGTCAGGGAGACTCCGAAACACCATATATTTT.

This clonotype has ten or more counts. The J gene is TRBJ2-7, the V gene TRBV4-1, with D unresolved. Trimming took 1 base from V and 0 from J, leaving 7 bases between them. The CDR3 consists of 14 residues. Germline CDR1 MGHRA, CDR2 YSYEKL. The CDR3 DNA is TGCGCCAGCAGCCAAGGTCCGCGCTCCTACGAGCAGTACTTC. Translating gives CASSQGPRSYEQYF.

The chain combines TRBV29-1 with TRBJ2-7; tentatively, D is TRBD1 or TRBD2 (5 bases each). The V gene's germline CDR1 is SQVTM and CDR2 ANQGSEA. CDR3 length equals 14 residues. V dropped 1 base and J dropped 6 bases, with 16 bases sitting between them. The CDR3 coding sequence is TGCAGCGTTGAAGCCAGCGTAATTGGGGGCGAGCAGTACTTC. It translates to CSVEASVIGGEQYF.

This clonotype was picked up many times. The J gene is TRBJ1-1, the V gene TRBV20-1; D is unclear. CDR1 is DFQATT and CDR2 is SNEGSKA in the germline V gene (reference sequence). Deletions cut 4 bases from V and 5 bases from J, with 20 bases between. There are 15 residues in the CDR3. The CDR3 bases are TGCAGTGCTATTGAGGTGTTTAGGGTAAAGACTGAAGCTTTCTTT. Translation gives CSAIEVFRVKTEAFF.

This clonotype was seen a few times. V usage is TRBV24-1 and J usage is TRBJ2-4; no firm D call. The CDR3 totals 13 residues. V was cut by 4 bases and J by 7 bases, with 10 bases left in between. Germline-derived CDR1 and CDR2 are KGHDR and SFDVKD. This CDR3 reads CATSDFDLNIQYF. CDR3 DNA: TGTGCCACCAGTGACTTCGACCTGAACATTCAGTACTTC.

In this sample, this clonotype turned up many times. The chain employs TRBV11-3 and TRBJ2-7, with D possibly being TRBD2 (6 bases). Germline V gene lookup returns CDR1 SGHNT and CDR2 YENEEA. The CDR3 runs to 14 residues. Trimming took 5 bases from V and 1 from J, leaving 12 bases between them. DNA for the CDR3: TGTGCCAGCAGCCCTCCCGGGGGATCCTACGAGCAGTACTTC. Protein sequence: CASSPPGGSYEQYF.

This sequence joins TRBV2 and TRBJ1-4; D remains unclear. The V and J ends lost 6 bases and 8 bases respectively, with 16 bases between them. The CDR3 sequence is 14 residues long. Per the germline V gene, CDR1 is SNHLY and CDR2 is FYNNEI. As DNA, the CDR3 is TGTGCCAGCAGGACCCTGGACCAGATAGAAAAACTGTTTTTT. It translates to CASRTLDQIEKLFF.